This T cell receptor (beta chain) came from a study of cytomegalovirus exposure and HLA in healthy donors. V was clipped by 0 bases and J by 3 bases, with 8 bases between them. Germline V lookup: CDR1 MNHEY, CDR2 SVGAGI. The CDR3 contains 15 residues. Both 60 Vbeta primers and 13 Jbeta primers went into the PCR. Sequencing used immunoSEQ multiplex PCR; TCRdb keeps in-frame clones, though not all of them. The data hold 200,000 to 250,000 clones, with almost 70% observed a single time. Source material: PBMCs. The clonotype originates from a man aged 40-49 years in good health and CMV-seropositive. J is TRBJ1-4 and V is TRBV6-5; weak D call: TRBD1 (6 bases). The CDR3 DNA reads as TGTGCCAGCAGTTACTCGGGACACCCTAATGAAAAACTGTTTTTT. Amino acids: CASSYSGHPNEKLFF.